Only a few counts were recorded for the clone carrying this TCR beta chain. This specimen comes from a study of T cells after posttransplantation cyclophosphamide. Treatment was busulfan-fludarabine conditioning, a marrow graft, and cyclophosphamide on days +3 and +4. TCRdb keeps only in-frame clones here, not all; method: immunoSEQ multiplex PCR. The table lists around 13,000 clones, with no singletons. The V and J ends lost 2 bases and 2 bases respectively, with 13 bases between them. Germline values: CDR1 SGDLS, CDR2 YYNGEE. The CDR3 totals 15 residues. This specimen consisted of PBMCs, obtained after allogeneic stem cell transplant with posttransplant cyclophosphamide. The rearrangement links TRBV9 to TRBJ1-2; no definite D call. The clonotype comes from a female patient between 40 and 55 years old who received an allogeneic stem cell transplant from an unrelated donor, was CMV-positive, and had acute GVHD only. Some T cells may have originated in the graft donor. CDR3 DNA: TGTGCCAGCAGCGTTGGACTAAGAATAAACTATGGCTACACCTTC. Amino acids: CASSVGLRINYGYTF.